This T cell receptor beta chain is drawn from a study of human CD8 memory T cell subsets. General study results and limits: Effector memory subsets were less diverse than the similarly diverse stem-like memory and precursor exhausted subsets.

To note about this clonotype: No antigen is known for it.

Duplicate vials holding fewer than 170,000 sorted CD8+ T cells per subset yielded the RNA. Libraries targeted TCR beta using 5' RACE with UMIs. In the original workflow: Individual TCR beta libraries contained between about 2,800 and 20,000 functional CDR3 beta clonotypes each. TCRdb reprocessed the 5' RACE reads and reports one entry per CDR3 protein, with no DNA. These V and J calls rely on TCRdb rather than the paper's analysis. Recorded for this sample: thousands of distinct CDR3 sequences. The germline V gene has CDR1 SGHTA and CDR2 FQGNSA. This CDR3 region has 15 residues. This TCR was sampled from a human donor in good health. Input material: CD8+ T cells from PBMCs. V is TRBV7-2 and J is TRBJ1-1; TCRdb's D call, TRBD1, is unchecked because there is no DNA. CDR3 sequence: CASSLSRGLGTEAFF.